These 5 T cell receptor beta chains were sequenced from one sample in a study of T cell repertoires in cytomegalovirus infection. MiXCR, applied by TCRdb to the reads, yields one record per CDR3 protein. The table lists fewer than 700,000 distinct CDR3 sequences, approximately 25% of them singletons. Sample: CD8+ T cells from PBMCs. These receptors came from a human donor in good health (CMV status not recorded). Some clones in this sample may be carry-over from other donors' samples.

This clonotype was picked up a small number of times. This sequence joins TRBV4-2 and TRBJ2-7; D may be TRBD1 or TRBD2 (6 bases each). The germline V gene has CDR1 LGHNA and CDR2 YNFKEQ. Trimming left V 4 bases short and J 0 bases short, with 13 bases between. The CDR3 is 15 amino acids. The CDR3 is CASSPGAGYSYEQYF. CDR3 nucleotide sequence: TGTGCCAGCAGCCCGGGGGCAGGATACTCCTACGAGCAGTACTTC.

This chain joins TRBV15 and TRBJ1-1, with TRBD1 as a possible D gene (6 bases). V dropped 1 base and J dropped 1 base, with 10 bases sitting between them. This CDR3 comprises 15 residues. Germline loops: CDR1 LNHNV, CDR2 YYDKDF (reference sequence). The CDR3 loop is CATSRGRGANTEAFF. CDR3 DNA sequence: TGTGCCACCAGCAGAGGGCGGGGGGCGAACACTGAAGCTTTCTTT.

This chain joins TRBV27 and TRBJ2-6, with 8 bases that match TRBD1. Unmatched junction bases numbered 11, after V lost 0 bases and J lost 1 base. Germline CDR1 reads MNHEY; CDR2 reads SMNVEV (reference sequence). This CDR3 has 20 residues. The CDR3 DNA reads as TGTGCCAGCAGTTTATCGACAGGGGAAATCTGGTCATCTGGGGCCAACGTCCTGACTTTC. This encodes CASSLSTGEIWSSGANVLTF.

The chain uses TRBV7-9 and TRBJ1-2, with a tentative D call TRBD1 (6 bases). The CDR3 is 13 residues long. Germline CDR1 reads SEHNR; CDR2 reads FQNEAQ (reference sequence). For the CDR3, the DNA is TGTGCAACTTCAGGGGCGGTGAGCTATGGCTACACCTTC. Encoded protein: CATSGAVSYGYTF.

This clonotype was found a few times. This chain joins TRBV20-1 and TRBJ2-1; 10 bases are a match to TRBD1. V shed 2 bases, J shed 3 bases, and the junction held 7 bases outside the gene matches. The CDR3 contains 16 residues. The germline V gene encodes CDR1 DFQATT and CDR2 SNEGSKA (reference sequence). The CDR3 DNA sequence: TGCAGTGCTAGATCTCCGGGACAGGGGAACTACAATGAGCAGTTCTTC. Amino acid sequence: CSARSPGQGNYNEQFF.